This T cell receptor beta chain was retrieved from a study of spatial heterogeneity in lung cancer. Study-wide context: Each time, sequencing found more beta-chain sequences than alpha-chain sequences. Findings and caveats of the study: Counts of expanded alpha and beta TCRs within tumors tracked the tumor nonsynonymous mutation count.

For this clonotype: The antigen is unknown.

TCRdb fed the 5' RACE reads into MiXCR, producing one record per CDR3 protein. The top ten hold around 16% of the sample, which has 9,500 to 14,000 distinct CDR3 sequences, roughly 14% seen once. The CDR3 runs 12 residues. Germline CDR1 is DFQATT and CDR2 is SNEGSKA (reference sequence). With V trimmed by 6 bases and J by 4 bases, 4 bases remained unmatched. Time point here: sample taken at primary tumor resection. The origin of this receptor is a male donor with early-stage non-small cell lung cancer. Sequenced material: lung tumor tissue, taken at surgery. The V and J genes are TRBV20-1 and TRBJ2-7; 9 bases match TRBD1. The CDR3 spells CSAQGQGYEQYF. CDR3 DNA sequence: TGCAGTGCGCAAGGACAGGGGTACGAGCAGTACTTC.